This TCR beta chain was identified in a study of blood T cell repertoires in COVID-19. Study information: T cells, B-cell-depleted T cells, or PBMCs supplied cDNA or gDNA.

This clone is a singleton in its sample. The germline V gene encodes CDR1 GTSNPN and CDR2 SVGIG (reference sequence). The CDR3 sequence is 13 residues long. The V and J ends lost 0 bases and 4 bases respectively, with 8 bases between them. Clones were sequenced by immunoSEQ multiplex PCR, and TCRdb holds only the in-frame ones, with some missing. The sample yields about 24,000 clones, around 72% seen once. This chain joins TRBV30 and TRBJ2-3; tentative D call: TRBD2 (5 bases). Sequencing was carried out using peripheral blood. This receptor was taken from a woman older than 75 with acute or convalescent COVID-19. As DNA, the CDR3 is TGTGCCTGGAGTGTACGGGGTGCAGATACGCAGTATTTT. As protein: CAWSVRGADTQYF.